The 14 T cell receptor beta chains presented below share a single source sample, sequenced in a study of cytomegalovirus exposure and HLA in healthy donors. 13 Jbeta primers and 60 Vbeta primers were used for the PCR. Sequencing was performed with immunoSEQ multiplex PCR; in TCRdb, only in-frame clones are kept and a portion is missing. In the table there are about 130,000 clones, around 70% of which are singletons. The specimen was PBMCs. The receptor set was obtained from a man aged 35-49 years in good health and CMV-seropositive.

This chain links TRBV19 with TRBJ1-1, with a possible D match to TRBD1 (6 bases). This CDR3 is 14 amino acids long. The V end was cut by 8 bases, the J end by 6 bases, with 19 bases between. Germline values: CDR1 LNHDA, CDR2 SQIVND (reference sequence). The CDR3 here is CASGAAVGGAEAFF. The CDR3 region has the DNA TGTGCCAGTGGGGCCGCCGTAGGGGGGGCTGAAGCTTTCTTT.

The chain recombines TRBV9 with TRBJ2-7; 8 bases align to TRBD1. The CDR3 is 14 residues long. Germline V gene lookup returns CDR1 SGDLS and CDR2 YYNGEE. V dropped 1 base and J dropped 2; count of bases not matched to a gene: 2. The DNA for the CDR3 is TGTGCCAGCAGCGTACTGGACAGGGCCTACGAGCAGTACTTC. Its protein product is CASSVLDRAYEQYF.

The V and J genes are TRBV5-1 and TRBJ2-3; the D gene is possibly TRBD1 (5 bases). Germline V lookup: CDR1 SGHRS, CDR2 YFSETQ. The CDR3 loop spans 15 amino acids. V lost 1 base and J lost 3, with 12 bases in between. CDR3 bases: TGCGCCAGCAGCTTGTCCCAGACAGTTACAGATACGCAGTATTTT. The encoded protein is CASSLSQTVTDTQYF.

This sequence joins TRBV19 and TRBJ1-5; 8 positions match TRBD1. CDR1 is LNHDA and CDR2 is SQIVND in the germline V gene (reference sequence). This CDR3 comprises 14 residues. V was clipped by 9 bases and J by 5 bases; unmatched bases: 9. CDR3 amino acids: CASRLSGQDQPQHF. As DNA, the CDR3 is TGTGCCAGCCGGCTTTCGGGACAGGATCAGCCCCAGCATTTT.

The rearrangement joins TRBV18 to TRBJ1-1; 9 positions agree with TRBD1. Germline assignment: CDR1 KGHSH and CDR2 LQKENI. The V gene end was trimmed by 3 bases and the J gene end by 0 bases; junction bases not matched to a gene: 5. The CDR3 contains 16 residues. The CDR3 sequence is CASSPYGQGMNTEAFF. The DNA of the CDR3 is TGTGCCAGCTCACCCTACGGACAGGGGATGAACACTGAAGCTTTCTTT.

The genes are TRBV6-4 and TRBJ2-2; perhaps TRBD1 as D (5 bases). CDR1 and CDR2 from the germline V gene are MRHNA and SNTAGT. V lost 0 bases and J lost 7, with 9 bases in between. The CDR3 totals 14 residues. The CDR3 region is CASSDSQGVGELFF. DNA for the CDR3: TGTGCCAGCAGTGACTCTCAGGGTGTCGGGGAGCTGTTTTTT.

The rearrangement uses TRBV13 and TRBJ2-7; 10 positions match TRBD1. The V and J ends lost 5 bases and 5 bases, in that order; junction bases with no gene match: 9. Germline-derived CDR1 and CDR2 are PRHDT and FYEKMQ (reference sequence). The CDR3 consists of 15 residues. CDR3 region: CASSPSPGQGHEQYF. The CDR3 nucleotides are TGTGCCAGCAGCCCTAGTCCGGGACAGGGGCACGAGCAGTACTTC.

The gene calls are TRBV7-9 and TRBJ1-1; D gene uncertain. The CDR3 is 13 residues long. The germline CDR1 and CDR2 sequences are SEHNR and FQNEAQ (reference sequence). V gave up 5 bases and J gave up 5 bases, with 12 bases separating them. For the CDR3, the DNA is TGTGCCAGCAGCCCCTGGGAGAAGACTGAAGCTTTCTTT. Its translation: CASSPWEKTEAFF.

The V gene is TRBV14, the J gene TRBJ2-5; no clear D. Germline V gene data show CDR1 as SGHDN and CDR2 as FVKESK. The CDR3 totals 14 residues. V lost 3 bases, J lost 5 bases, and 13 bases lay in between. The CDR3 is CASSQGKLTETQYF. For the CDR3, the DNA is TGTGCCAGCAGCCAGGGCAAGTTAACGGAGACCCAGTACTTC.

DNA of the CDR3: TGTGCCAGCAACGACCCCCGGGAGCTACGCGAGCAGTACTTC. Amino acids: CASNDPRELREQYF. The chain uses TRBV6-6 and TRBJ2-7, with D maybe TRBD2 (6 bases). V lost 7 bases, J lost 6 bases, and 19 bases lay in between. The germline CDR1 and CDR2 sequences are MNHNY and SVGAGI (reference sequence). CDR3 length equals 14 residues.

Only a few counts were recorded for this clone. The genes are TRBV6-4 and TRBJ1-4, with 12 bases identical to TRBD1. CDR1 and CDR2 from the germline V gene are MRHNA and SNTAGT. V gave up 2 bases and J gave up 8 bases; unmatched junction bases: 0. This CDR3 spans 14 amino acids. The CDR3 protein is CASSDGTGGEKLFF. DNA for the CDR3: TGTGCCAGCAGTGACGGGACAGGGGGCGAAAAACTGTTTTTT.

This clone was seen only a few times. The V call is TRBV6-6, the J call TRBJ2-3; 8 bases agree with TRBD2. Trimming cost V 2 bases and J 7 bases; bases outside gene matches: 5. Germline CDR1 and CDR2: MNHNY and SVGAGI (reference sequence). The CDR3 spans 14 residues. The CDR3 sequence is CASSYTGGPYTQYF. Here the CDR3 DNA reads TGTGCCAGCAGTTACACGGGAGGGCCCTATACGCAGTATTTT.

This chain connects TRBV5-1 to TRBJ1-1; possible D gene TRBD1, 5 bases. Germline values: CDR1 SGHRS, CDR2 YFSETQ. The CDR3 extends over 15 amino acids. The V end lost 1 base, the J end lost 5 bases, and 15 bases lay between the germline ends. The CDR3 protein is CASSLSQGMGTEAFF. In DNA, the CDR3 is TGCGCCAGCAGCTTGAGTCAGGGAATGGGGACTGAAGCTTTCTTT.

The CDR3 sequence: CASSQWTSEVGYNEQFF. The CDR3 bases are TGCGCCAGCAGTCAATGGACTAGCGAGGTAGGTTACAATGAGCAGTTCTTC. The V and J genes are TRBV23-1 and TRBJ2-1; 9 bases fit TRBD2. TRBV23-1 is known as an ORF, though its function is uncertain. This CDR3 has 17 residues. The V segment lost 1 base and the J segment 4 bases; nucleotides outside the gene matches: 8.